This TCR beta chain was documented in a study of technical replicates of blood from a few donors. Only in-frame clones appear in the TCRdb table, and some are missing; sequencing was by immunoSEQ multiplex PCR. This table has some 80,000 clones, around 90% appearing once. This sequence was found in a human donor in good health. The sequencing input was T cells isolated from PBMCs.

CDR3 nucleotides: TGTGCTAGTGGTTTGCCCCATAAACAGGGGGGAGACTATGGCTACACCTTC. This translates into CASGLPHKQGGDYGYTF. The rearrangement joins TRBV12-5 to TRBJ1-2; TRBD1 matches at 8 bases. The CDR3 is 17 residues long. The germline CDR1 and CDR2 sequences are LGHNT and FRNRAP. The V segment lost 2 bases and the J segment 3 bases; nucleotides outside the gene matches: 11.